These T cell receptor beta chains were read from a single sample in a study of blood T cell repertoires in COVID-19. Here immunoSEQ multiplex PCR was the method, and the copy in TCRdb shows in-frame clones only, minus some. The table lists 100,000 to 140,000 clones, approximately 88% of them singletons. The sequenced sample was peripheral blood. These receptors originate from a human donor in a cohort sampled during active COVID-19. The conserved cysteine and the conserved F or W are not part of the CDR3 here. Fields, in order: CDR3 protein, D gene, V gene, CDR3 length. A D gene is named only where the DNA matches it firmly.

CDR3: ATSEGGYNEQF
D: -
V: TRBV24-1
length: 11

CDR3: ASSLVLESGELF
D: -
V: TRBV5-1
length: 12

CDR3: ASSQTSGWAQYSTDTQY
D: TRBD2
V: TRBV5-5
length: 17

CDR3: ASRATYLNYGYT
D: -
V: TRBV2
length: 12

CDR3: ASSFSKGGWGNTIY
D: -
V: TRBV28
length: 14

CDR3: SASGGQMNTEAF
D: TRBD1
V: TRBV20-1
length: 12

CDR3: ASSEADLNTGELF
D: -
V: TRBV2
length: 13

CDR3: ASSITGTSGRADTQY
D: TRBD2
V: TRBV7-3
length: 15

CDR3: ASSSTGVSYNEQF
D: TRBD1
V: TRBV9
length: 13

CDR3: SVRDRDNEQF
D: TRBD1
V: TRBV29-1
length: 10

CDR3: ATSDQRGLAHKRDTQY
D: TRBD2
V: TRBV24-1
length: 16

CDR3: ASSIGQGTETQY
D: TRBD1
V: TRBV19
length: 12

CDR3: ASSATGTSGNIQY
D: TRBD2
V: TRBV7-3
length: 13

CDR3: ASSPSGGSSYNEQF
D: TRBD2
V: TRBV5-4
length: 14

CDR3: ASSTTGYGYT
D: -
V: TRBV27
length: 10

CDR3: ASSQDAGTNEKLF
D: -
V: TRBV4-3
length: 13

CDR3: ASSILAGEDTQY
D: TRBD2
V: TRBV19
length: 12

CDR3: ASSIGRGRNINEQF
D: TRBD2
V: TRBV19
length: 14

CDR3: ASSTQGQSGELF
D: TRBD1
V: TRBV2
length: 12

CDR3: AWSTGSSGANVLT
D: -
V: TRBV30
length: 13

CDR3: ASSLLVRDTQY
D: -
V: TRBV7-2
length: 11

CDR3: ASSWSSSYEQY
D: -
V: TRBV12-3/TRBV12-4
length: 11

CDR3: ASSLKVEVGELF
D: -
V: TRBV5-1
length: 12

CDR3: ASSLGLGGIPDTQY
D: -
V: TRBV3-1/TRBV3-2
length: 14

CDR3: ATSREGTGGAYQPQH
D: TRBD1
V: TRBV15
length: 15

CDR3: ASSYLTGRNQPQH
D: -
V: TRBV6-2/TRBV6-3
length: 13

CDR3: ASSSGLAGAGGELF
D: TRBD2
V: TRBV7-7
length: 14

CDR3: ASSQQAPRVEAF
D: -
V: TRBV3-1/TRBV3-2
length: 12

CDR3: ASSKGLQTDSYEQY
D: -
V: TRBV21-1
length: 14

CDR3: ASSLAVGTGDEKLF
D: TRBD1
V: TRBV5-4
length: 14

CDR3: ASSYDRSNQPQH
D: -
V: TRBV2
length: 12

CDR3: ASSFDIANTEAF
D: -
V: TRBV5-1
length: 12

CDR3: ASRFGQGLYGYT
D: TRBD1
V: TRBV6-6
length: 12